The entry below gives a single T cell receptor beta chain sequence along with its context. Only in-frame clones appear in the TCRdb table, and some are missing; sequencing was by immunoSEQ multiplex PCR. This sample has 310,000 or so clones, with around 90% found just once. The record originates from a study of blood T cell repertoires in COVID-19. Those enrolled, adults aged about 18 to 95 years, came from about 24 US areas. Cohort 3 recovery required two negative PCRs, clearance, or symptom resolution. The CDR3 length is 22 residues. The J segment lost 0 bases and the V segment lost 7 bases, leaving 27 bases of the junction unmatched. Germline values: CDR1 SGHRS, CDR2 YFSETQ.

This rearrangement joins TRBV5-1 to TRBJ1-3; TRBD1 matches at 8 bases. Specimen: PBMCs or T cells enriched from blood (not recorded which). The receptor comes from a woman between 18 and 30 years old who had recovered from COVID-19. As DNA, the CDR3 is TGCGCCAGCCTTTCTACCGCCCCAGGACAGGGTCCTATTTCCCACTCTGGAAACACCATATATTTT. It is translated as CASLSTAPGQGPISHSGNTIYF.